The 30 T cell receptor beta chains below come from one sample, sequenced in a study of blood T cell repertoires in COVID-19. TCRdb keeps only in-frame clones here, not all; method: immunoSEQ multiplex PCR. The repertoire holds some 150,000 clones, with around 84% as singletons. The sequencing input was peripheral blood. The receptors were sampled from a human donor with acute or convalescent COVID-19. The donor label of this sample is uncertain.

This clone was seen just once. This CDR3 reads CAITSGLQTGELFF. CDR3 DNA sequence: TGTGCCATCACCTCAGGACTCCAAACCGGGGAGCTGTTTTTT. The V call is TRBV10-3, the J call TRBJ2-2; D may be TRBD2 (5 bases). The CDR3 extends over 14 amino acids. CDR1 ENHRY and CDR2 SYGVKD come from the germline V gene. V was cut by 7 bases and J by 5 bases, with 14 bases left in between.

The chain links TRBV2 to TRBJ2-5; possibly TRBD1 for D (6 bases). V shed 2 bases and J shed 1 base, with 11 bases lying between them. Germline CDR1 is SNHLY and CDR2 is FYNNEI. This CDR3 comprises 15 residues. The CDR3 sequence: CASSEQGQFQETQYF. The CDR3 coding sequence is TGTGCCAGCAGTGAACAAGGACAGTTCCAAGAGACCCAGTACTTC. Looking up the rest from reference TRBV2 and TRBJ2-5 gives the full variable domain: EPEVTQTPSHQVTQMGQEVILRCVPISNHLYFYWYRQILGQKVEFLVSFYNNEISEKSEIFDDQFSVERPDGSNFTLKIRSTKLEDSAMYFCASSEQGQFQETQYFGPGTRLLVL.

The chain uses TRBV7-2 and TRBJ2-2; the D gene is possibly TRBD2 (7 bases). The germline V and J ends were trimmed by 5 bases and 7 bases, with 17 bases remaining between them. The CDR3 is 15 amino acids. Germline V CDR1 and CDR2: SGHTA, FQGNSA. The CDR3 is CASSPKRRGLGELFF. The CDR3 DNA follows: TGTGCCAGCAGCCCTAAACGGCGGGGGCTCGGGGAGCTGTTTTTT. The whole variable domain, remainder taken from reference TRBV7-2 and TRBJ2-2, is GAGVSQSPSNKVTEKGKDVELRCDPISGHTALYWYRQSLGQGLEFLIYFQGNSAPDKSGLPSDRFSAERTGGSVSTLTIQRTQQEDSAVYLCASSPKRRGLGELFFGEGSRLTVL.

The J gene is TRBJ1-4, the V gene TRBV11-2, with 7 positions matching TRBD1. CDR1 SGHAT and CDR2 FQNNGV come from the germline V gene. The CDR3 consists of 15 residues. Trimming at V came to 5 bases and at J to 4 bases, leaving 7 bases not matched to a gene. In DNA, the CDR3 is TGTGCCAGCAGCCCTCAGGGGGGAAATAATGAAAAACTGTTTTTT. Encoded protein: CASSPQGGNNEKLFF.

V usage is TRBV30 and J usage is TRBJ2-6; D remains ambiguous. The CDR3 runs 14 residues. Trimming stripped 2 bases from V and 0 bases from J, with 5 bases between. Looked up from germline, CDR1 is GTSNPN and CDR2 is SVGIG (reference sequence). CDR3 sequence: CAWSFNSGANVLTF. Here the CDR3 DNA reads TGTGCCTGGAGTTTCAACTCTGGGGCCAACGTCCTGACTTTC.

This clone was found once. This chain connects TRBV6-5 to TRBJ2-7; the D gene is possibly TRBD2 (5 bases). The V and J ends lost 5 bases and 0 bases respectively, with 14 bases between them. Per the germline V gene, CDR1 is MNHEY and CDR2 is SVGAGI. This CDR3 has 15 residues. CDR3 nucleotide sequence: TGTGCCAGCAGTCAGAGGACTGGGAGCTCCTACGAGCAGTACTTC. It yields the protein CASSQRTGSSYEQYF.

The genes are TRBV28 and TRBJ1-4, with 7 bases aligning to TRBD1. CDR3 length: 15 amino acids. Looked up from germline, CDR1 is MDHEN and CDR2 is SYDVKM. Trimming removed 4 bases from V and 5 bases from J; junction bases left unmatched: 7. CDR3 amino acids: CASSSWTGNNEKLFF. CDR3 sequence (DNA): TGTGCCAGCAGTTCCTGGACAGGAAACAATGAAAAACTGTTTTTT.

This clone occurred a few times. The chain joins TRBV28 to TRBJ2-7; tentative D call: TRBD1 (6 bases). Germline assignment: CDR1 MDHEN and CDR2 SYDVKM. The germline V and J ends were trimmed by 7 bases and 1 base, with 14 bases remaining between them. This CDR3 has 14 amino acids. The CDR3, as DNA: TGTGCCAGCAACCTCCAGGGGCTTTCCTACGAGCAGTACTTC. Translating it yields CASNLQGLSYEQYF.

The chain employs TRBV27 and TRBJ1-5, with D maybe TRBD1 (5 bases). Trimming took 3 bases from V and 5 from J, leaving 11 bases between them. This CDR3 comprises 14 residues. Germline loops: CDR1 MNHEY, CDR2 SMNVEV (reference sequence). CDR3 coding DNA: TGTGCCAGCAGTTTTTCAGGGTTCGATCAGCCCCAGCATTTT. It encodes CASSFSGFDQPQHF.

The chain uses TRBV29-1 and TRBJ2-5, with 9 bases matching TRBD1. Germline V CDR1 and CDR2: SQVTM, ANQGSEA. The CDR3 is made up of 12 amino acids. V shed 7 bases, J shed 3 bases, and the junction held 3 bases outside the gene matches. The CDR3: CSGRTGEETQYF. CDR3 nucleotide sequence: TGCAGCGGCCGGACAGGGGAAGAGACCCAGTACTTC.

This clone was detected only once. The rearrangement joins TRBV5-8 to TRBJ1-2, with 7 bases lining up with TRBD1. CDR3 length equals 14 residues. The V segment lost 5 bases and the J segment 5 bases; nucleotides outside the gene matches: 9. Per germline, CDR1 SGHTS and CDR2 YDEGEE. CDR3 sequence reads: CASSFDGTAYGYTF. DNA of the CDR3: TGTGCCAGCAGTTTCGACGGGACAGCATATGGCTACACCTTC.

This rearrangement joins TRBV9 to TRBJ1-1; a weak D match, TRBD1 (5 bases). From germline, CDR1 is SGDLS and CDR2 YYNGEE. The CDR3 length is 15 residues. The germline V and J ends were trimmed by 0 bases and 3 bases, with 12 bases remaining between them. This CDR3 is CASSVDPAGDTEAFF. DNA for the CDR3: TGTGCCAGCAGCGTAGACCCAGCGGGGGACACTGAAGCTTTCTTT.

The chain is built from TRBV7-8 and TRBJ2-5; TRBD1 agrees at 8 bases. Germline V gene data show CDR1 as SGHVS and CDR2 as FQNEAQ. The CDR3 consists of 15 residues. Germline trimming cut 1 base from V and 2 bases from J; bases unmatched to any gene: 3. CDR3 in DNA: TGTGCCAGCAGCTTAGGGGACAGGTCACAAGAGACCCAGTACTTC. It translates to CASSLGDRSQETQYF.

The chain recombines TRBV27 with TRBJ2-3; D is possibly TRBD2 (6 bases). CDR3 length equals 15 residues. Trimming removed 3 bases at V and 2 bases at J, with 12 bases between. The germline CDR1 and CDR2 sequences are MNHEY and SMNVEV (reference sequence). The CDR3 DNA reads TGTGCCAGCAGTTTCTCTGGAGGGACCACAGATACGCAGTATTTT. Amino acid sequence: CASSFSGGTTDTQYF.

The V call is TRBV19, the J call TRBJ2-2; possibly TRBD1 for D (6 bases). The V gene lost 4 bases and the J gene lost 0 bases, with 9 bases spanning the gap. The CDR3 has 15 amino acids. CDR1 and CDR2 (germline): LNHDA, SQIVND (reference sequence). The CDR3 is CASSTTGTNTGELFF. CDR3 coding DNA: TGTGCCAGTAGTACGACAGGTACGAACACCGGGGAGCTGTTTTTT. Full variable domain (outside the CDR3, taken from reference TRBV19 and TRBJ2-2): DGGITQSPKYLFRKEGQNVTLSCEQNLNHDAMYWYRQDPGQGLRLIYYSQIVNDFQKGDIAEGYSVSREKKESFPLTVTSAQKNPTAFYLCASSTTGTNTGELFFGEGSRLTVL.

In nucleotides, the CDR3 is TGCGCCAGCAGCCAAGATGCAGGGGCTGTCTCTGGAAACACCATATATTTT. It codes for CASSQDAGAVSGNTIYF. The rearrangement links TRBV4-3 to TRBJ1-3; a possible D gene is TRBD1 (6 bases). Germline assignment: CDR1 LGHNA and CDR2 YSLEER. Trimming pared 0 bases from V and 0 bases from J, leaving 12 bases between. This CDR3 contains 17 residues.

V gene TRBV5-1 combines with J gene TRBJ1-1; maybe TRBD1 (6 bases). Trimming cost V 0 bases and J 7 bases, with 16 bases left between them. The CDR3 loop spans 15 amino acids. Germline-derived CDR1 and CDR2 are SGHRS and YFSETQ. This chain's CDR3 is CASSLEATGPVEAFF. CDR3 DNA: TGCGCCAGCAGCTTGGAGGCGACAGGCCCTGTTGAAGCTTTCTTT.

The chain has TRBV4-3 and TRBJ1-2, with a possible D match to TRBD1 (5 bases). The CDR3 spans 15 residues. The germline V gene encodes CDR1 LGHNA and CDR2 YSLEER. V lost 3 bases, J lost 0 bases, and 11 bases lay in between. The CDR3 DNA reads TGCGCCAGCAGCCAGCCGGACATCCCTAACTATGGCTACACCTTC. Translation gives CASSQPDIPNYGYTF.

The rearrangement uses TRBV9 and TRBJ2-1, with a possible D match to TRBD1 (6 bases). V lost 0 bases to trimming and J lost 10 bases, with 17 bases between them. Germline V gene lookup returns CDR1 SGDLS and CDR2 YYNGEE. The CDR3 runs 15 residues. This chain's CDR3 is CASSVAWTVFGEQFF. The CDR3, as DNA: TGTGCCAGCAGCGTAGCTTGGACAGTCTTCGGGGAGCAGTTCTTC.

The V call is TRBV6-2 or TRBV6-3, the J call TRBJ1-2; D unresolved. Trimming shortened V by 3 bases and J by 11 bases, and 10 bases separated the two germline ends. The CDR3 loop spans 11 amino acids. Germline values: CDR1 MNHEY, CDR2 SVGEGT. The CDR3, as DNA: TGTGCCAGCAGTTATTTTGGCCCTTACACCTTC. It encodes CASSYFGPYTF.

J is TRBJ2-1 and V is TRBV6-5; maybe TRBD2 (6 bases). The CDR3 runs to 13 residues. The germline V and J ends were trimmed by 4 bases and 5 bases, with 9 bases remaining between them. CDR1 is MNHEY, CDR2 SVGAGI, per germline. CDR3 DNA sequence: TGTGCCAGCAGTTCATTAGCGGACAATGAGCAGTTCTTC. It codes for CASSSLADNEQFF.

This clone was seen only once. The chain couples TRBV6-1 to TRBJ2-1, with D perhaps matching TRBD2 (5 bases). Germline lookup yields CDR1 MNHNS and CDR2 SASEGT. Trimming took 1 base from V and 0 from J, leaving 16 bases between them. The CDR3 consists of 18 residues. The chain's CDR3 is CASSEGSGWRNSYNEQFF. The CDR3 nucleotides read TGTGCCAGCAGTGAAGGATCGGGGTGGCGGAACTCCTACAATGAGCAGTTCTTC.

The chain joins TRBV7-3 to TRBJ2-5, with 11 nucleotides matching TRBD2. V was clipped by 4 bases and J by 1 base; unmatched bases: 5. The CDR3 sequence is 16 residues long. CDR1 is SGHTA and CDR2 is FQGTGA in the germline V gene. CDR3 amino acids: CASSSPSGGSQETQYF. The CDR3 DNA follows: TGTGCCAGCAGCTCACCTAGCGGGGGGAGCCAAGAGACCCAGTACTTC. Variable domain in full (rest from reference TRBV7-3 and TRBJ2-5): GAGVSQTPSNKVTEKGKYVELRCDPISGHTALYWYRQSLGQGPEFLIYFQGTGAADDSGLPNDRFFAVRPEGSVSTLKIQRTERGDSAVYLCASSSPSGGSQETQYFGPGTRLLVL.

The V call is TRBV2, the J call TRBJ2-1, with TRBD2 matching over 8 bases. The CDR3 extends over 17 amino acids. Germline CDR1 reads SNHLY; CDR2 reads FYNNEI. The V gene end was trimmed by 5 bases and the J gene end by 0 bases; junction bases not matched to a gene: 9. The DNA for the CDR3 is TGTGCCAGCAGTCCCTCCTTCGGGACTAGCTCCTACAATGAGCAGTTCTTC. Translated, it gives CASSPSFGTSSYNEQFF.

This clone has just one count. The chain has TRBV14 and TRBJ1-4; 8 bases match TRBD1. The ends lost 4 bases at V and 1 base at J; junction bases unmatched: 8. Germline CDR1 reads SGHDN; CDR2 reads FVKESK. This CDR3 has 17 amino acids. The CDR3 region has the DNA TGTGCCAGCAGCCCCTACAGGGGGTTGCGAACTAATGAAAAACTGTTTTTT. Translating it yields CASSPYRGLRTNEKLFF. The complete variable domain, with remaining parts taken from reference TRBV14 and TRBJ1-4, reads EAGVTQFPSHSVIEKGQTVTLRCDPISGHDNLYWYRRVMGKEIKFLLHFVKESKQDESGMPNNRFLAERTGGTYSTLKVQPAELEDSGVYFCASSPYRGLRTNEKLFFGSGTQLSVL.

The V call is TRBV25-1, the J call TRBJ2-1, with D possibly matching TRBD2 (6 bases). CDR1 and CDR2 from the germline V gene are MGHDK and SYGVNS. The CDR3 sequence is 16 residues long. Trimming pared 4 bases from V and 1 base from J, leaving 14 bases between. CDR3 nucleotide sequence: TGTGCCAGCAGTGCCCAGGGAGGAGCGTCCTACAATGAGCAGTTCTTC. This sequence encodes CASSAQGGASYNEQFF.

A word on this clone: Germline is not matched at one junction end, which may reflect a read error. The rearrangement links TRBV7-7 to TRBJ1-1; TRBD1 is a possible D gene (5 bases). In germline, CDR1 is SSHAT, CDR2 FNYEAQ (reference sequence). This CDR3 is built from 15 residues. For the CDR3, the DNA is TGTGCTAGCAGCGGAGGGACCCAGGAGAACACTGAAGCTTTCTTT. Protein sequence: CASSGGTQENTEAFF.

This clone has only a few counts. This rearrangement joins TRBV30 to TRBJ2-2, with D perhaps matching TRBD1 (6 bases). Germline V gene sequence: CDR1 GTSNPN, CDR2 SVGIG (reference sequence). This CDR3 is 15 amino acids long. With 3 bases removed from V and 9 bases from J, the gap between germline ends came to 20 bases. The CDR3 DNA follows: TGTGCCTGGAGGCCTACAGGGTTGGGAAACCGGGAGCTGTTTTTT. This encodes CAWRPTGLGNRELFF. Filled out from reference TRBV30 and TRBJ2-2, the complete variable domain reads SQTIHQWPATLVQPVGSPLSLECTVEGTSNPNLYWYRQAAGRGLQLLFYSVGIGQISSEVPQNLSASRPQDRQFILSSKKLLLSDSGFYLCAWRPTGLGNRELFFGEGSRLTVL.

This clone has just one count. The rearrangement joins TRBV5-1 to TRBJ2-5; 14 nucleotides line up with TRBD2. V shed 4 bases and J 4 bases; nucleotides not matched to a gene: 6. CDR1 and CDR2 (germline): SGHRS, YFSETQ. This CDR3 is built from 16 residues. This CDR3 reads CASSRGLAGVGETQYF. The CDR3 DNA follows: TGCGCCAGCAGCAGGGGACTAGCGGGAGTCGGAGAGACCCAGTACTTC.

The rearrangement links TRBV7-9 to TRBJ1-1, with a tentative D call TRBD1 (5 bases). The length of the CDR3 is 14 residues. Germline V CDR1 and CDR2: SEHNR, FQNEAQ (reference sequence). V was cut by 1 base and J by 7 bases, with 13 bases left in between. CDR3 nucleotide sequence: TGTGCCAGCAGCTTAGGTTCAGGGAGGGTTGAAGCTTTCTTT. Protein sequence: CASSLGSGRVEAFF. The full variable domain, rest sourced from reference TRBV7-9 and TRBJ1-1, is DTGVSQNPRHKITKRGQNVTFRCDPISEHNRLYWYRQTLGQGPEFLTYFQNEAQLEKSRLLSDRFSAERPKGSFSTLEIQRTEQGDSAMYLCASSLGSGRVEAFFGQGTRLTVV.